The present T cell receptor beta chain was sequenced within a study of vaccination and CD4 T cells after COVID-19. Remarks on this clonotype: No antigen is known for it.

Treatment: roughly ten-day PBMC culture with coronavirus spike peptide pools or control peptides (ViraFEST assay). With the Oncomine TCR Beta short-read assay, DNA from cultured CD4+ T cells was sequenced. From the PCR reads, TCRdb called clonotypes with MiXCR, one entry per CDR3 protein. The table records under 30,000 distinct CDR3 sequences, about 46% of them present only once. The length of the CDR3 is 16 residues. V trimming: 3 bases; J trimming: 4 bases; junction bases outside the gene matches: 8. Germline V CDR1 and CDR2: KGHSH, LQKENI. This receptor was obtained from a human donor who had recovered from COVID-19. The chain is built from TRBV18 and TRBJ2-2; 7 bases map to TRBD2. Input material: CD4+ T cells from blood, cultured in vitro. CDR3 coding DNA: TGTGCCAGCTCACCCTTGACTAGCTCATTCACCGGGGAGCTGTTTTTT. This sequence encodes CASSPLTSSFTGELFF.